This T cell receptor (beta chain) was observed in a study of blood T cells in healthy people across ages. This clonotype was picked up one time. Combining a sample-barcoded 5' primer with a J-beta primer mix, a second PCR ran for about 7 to 11 cycles. TCRdb reanalysed the 5' RACE reads using MiXCR and keeps one entry per CDR3 protein. The sample consists of around 900,000 distinct CDR3 sequences, approximately 50% of them appearing once. This CDR3 region has 19 residues. CDR1 and CDR2 (germline): LNHNV, YYDKDF (reference sequence). The trim removed 5 bases at V and 0 bases at J, leaving 17 bases unmatched.

This chain uses TRBV15 with TRBJ2-5; 8 positions agree with TRBD2. The origin of this receptor is a woman in her sixties in good health. Specimen: blood. The CDR3 region is CATSRVPLLRGGYQETQYF. DNA for the CDR3: TGTGCCACCAGCCGCGTCCCGCTTCTCCGGGGGGGCTACCAAGAGACCCAGTACTTC.